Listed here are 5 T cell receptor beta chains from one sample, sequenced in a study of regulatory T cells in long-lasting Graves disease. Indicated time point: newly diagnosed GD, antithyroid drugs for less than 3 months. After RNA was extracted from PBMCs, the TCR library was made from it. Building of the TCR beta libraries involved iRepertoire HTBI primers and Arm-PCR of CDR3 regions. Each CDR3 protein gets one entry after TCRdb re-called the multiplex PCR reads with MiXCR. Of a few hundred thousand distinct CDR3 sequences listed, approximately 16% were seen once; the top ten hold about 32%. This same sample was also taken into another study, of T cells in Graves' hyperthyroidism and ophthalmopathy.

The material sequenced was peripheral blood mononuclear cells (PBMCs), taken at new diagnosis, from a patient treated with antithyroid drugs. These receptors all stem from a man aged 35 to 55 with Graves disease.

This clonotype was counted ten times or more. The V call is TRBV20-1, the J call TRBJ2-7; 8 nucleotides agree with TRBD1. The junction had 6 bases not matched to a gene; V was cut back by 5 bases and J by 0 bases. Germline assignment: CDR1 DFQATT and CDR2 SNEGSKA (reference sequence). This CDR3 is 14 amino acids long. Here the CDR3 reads CSAEGGTGSYEQYF. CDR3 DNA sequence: TGCAGTGCTGAAGGTGGGACAGGCTCCTACGAGCAGTACTTC.

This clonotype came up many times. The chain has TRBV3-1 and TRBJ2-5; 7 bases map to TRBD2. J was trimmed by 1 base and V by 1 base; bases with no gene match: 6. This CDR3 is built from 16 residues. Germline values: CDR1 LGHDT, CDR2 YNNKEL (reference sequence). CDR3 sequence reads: CASSQGRSSGQETQYF. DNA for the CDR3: TGTGCCAGCAGCCAAGGGCGCTCTAGCGGCCAAGAGACCCAGTACTTC.

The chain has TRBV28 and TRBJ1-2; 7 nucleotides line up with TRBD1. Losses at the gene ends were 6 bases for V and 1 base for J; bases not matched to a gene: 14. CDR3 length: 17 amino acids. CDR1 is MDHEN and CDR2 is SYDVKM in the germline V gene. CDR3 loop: CASRRGYHRGVNYGYTF. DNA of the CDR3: TGTGCCAGCAGGCGGGGATACCACAGGGGAGTTAACTATGGCTACACCTTC.

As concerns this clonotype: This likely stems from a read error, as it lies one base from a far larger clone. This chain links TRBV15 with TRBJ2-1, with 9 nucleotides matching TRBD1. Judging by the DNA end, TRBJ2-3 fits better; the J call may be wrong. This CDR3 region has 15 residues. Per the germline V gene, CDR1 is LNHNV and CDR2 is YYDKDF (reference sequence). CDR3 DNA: TGTGCCGCCAGCAGCGGACAGGGGAGCACAGATACGCAGTATTTT. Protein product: CAASSGQGSTDTQYF.

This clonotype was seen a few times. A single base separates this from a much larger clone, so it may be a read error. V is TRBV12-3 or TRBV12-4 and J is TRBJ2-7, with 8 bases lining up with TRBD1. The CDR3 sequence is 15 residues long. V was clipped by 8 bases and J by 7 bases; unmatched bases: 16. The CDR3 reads CASATRQGPYNEQYF. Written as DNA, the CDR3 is TGTGCCAGCGCCACCCGACAGGGGCCCTACAATGAGCAGTACTTC.